This TCR beta chain was retrieved from a study of T cell changes during pregnancy in multiple sclerosis. The germline gives CDR1 WNHNN, CDR2 SYGVQD (reference sequence). This CDR3 spans 16 amino acids. Regarding this clone: The junction and the germline gene differ at one end; a read error may be behind it.

Profiling relied on immunoSEQ multiplex PCR, and the TCRdb table lists in-frame clones only, not all of them. Among tens of thousands of clones, roughly 91% were seen once, and the ten largest hold about 0.93%. The receptor was derived from a female donor with multiple sclerosis, enrolled in a pregnancy study. The sample consisted of peripheral blood, taken in the first trimester of pregnancy. The gene calls are TRBV10-1 and TRBJ2-2; D is possibly TRBD2 (6 bases). In nucleotides, the CDR3 is TGCGCCAGCAGTGAGTCAGTAGACGTTGAACGCGGGAAGCTGTTTTTT. This translates into CASSESVDVERGKLFF.